This T cell receptor (beta chain) was recorded in a study of naive and memory T cell subsets. Overall study results and limits: Naive repertoires, especially CD8, held a few larger clonotypes, possibly memory cells re-expressing CD45RA. In CD4 and CD8 cells, diversity dropped from naive through EMRA.

V lost 4 bases, J lost 5 bases, and 15 bases lay in between. CDR1 MDHEN and CDR2 SYDVKM come from the germline V gene. The CDR3 covers 15 residues. This clonotype has only a few counts. Its target is unknown. The beta constant-region primer was an equimolar mix of two oligonucleotides covering TRBC1 and TRBC2. Four rounds of PCR amplified the ligated cDNA using nested alpha and beta constant-region primers plus SP2. TCRdb reanalysed the UMI-ligation and nested PCR reads using MiXCR and keeps one entry per CDR3 protein. The table shows over 110,000 distinct CDR3 sequences, with around 21% occurring only once.

The sequenced sample was naive CD8+ T cells from blood. This sequence was found in a human donor in good health. The rearrangement links TRBV28 to TRBJ2-1; tentatively, D is TRBD2 (6 bases). The CDR3 reads CASSSNHGLNNEQFF. The DNA for the CDR3 is TGTGCCAGCAGTTCCAACCACGGACTAAACAATGAGCAGTTCTTC.